Below, 22 T cell receptor beta chains from the same sample are listed, as sequenced in a study of early T cells in non-severe SARS-CoV-2 infection. TCRdb ran MiXCR on the 5' RACE reads and lists one entry per CDR3 protein. This table has 40,000 to 55,000 distinct CDR3 sequences, 7.7% appearing once. The sample consisted of whole blood. These receptor sequences come from an adult who was a healthcare worker with PCR-confirmed SARS-CoV-2 infection or an uninfected control (not recorded which).

This clonotype was found once. The CDR3 protein is CSVEPRATEAFF. CDR3 coding DNA: TGCAGCGTTGAACCCAGGGCCACTGAAGCTTTCTTT. The chain combines TRBV29-1 with TRBJ1-1, with D perhaps TRBD1 (5 bases). Trimming took off 2 bases at V and 4 bases at J, with 8 bases between the two ends. The CDR3 is 12 amino acids. CDR1 is SQVTM and CDR2 is ANQGSEA in the germline V gene.

The chain uses TRBV12-3 or TRBV12-4 and TRBJ2-1; 11 positions match TRBD1. The J segment lost 4 bases and the V segment lost 7 bases, leaving 6 bases of the junction unmatched. This CDR3 comprises 15 residues. In DNA, the CDR3 is TGTGCCAGCATCCCGGGACAGGGGGTTTACAATGAGCAGTTCTTC. This sequence encodes CASIPGQGVYNEQFF.

This clonotype occurred many times. The genes are TRBV30 and TRBJ2-1; D unclear. V gave up 0 bases and J gave up 7 bases, with 10 bases separating them. CDR1 and CDR2 (germline): GTSNPN, SVGIG (reference sequence). The CDR3 extends over 13 amino acids. CDR3 region: CAWSVLERNEQFF. In DNA, the CDR3 is TGTGCCTGGAGTGTTCTAGAGAGGAATGAGCAGTTCTTC.

This clonotype has ten or more counts. The J gene is TRBJ1-5, the V gene TRBV15; no definite D call. The CDR3 totals 12 residues. V gave up 4 bases and J gave up 5 bases, with 6 bases separating them. CDR1 is LNHNV and CDR2 is YYDKDF in the germline V gene (reference sequence). DNA for the CDR3: TGTGCCACCAGCAAACGGGATCAGCCCCAGCATTTT. It encodes CATSKRDQPQHF.

The gene calls are TRBV20-1 and TRBJ1-6, with unresolved D. CDR1 and CDR2 from the germline V gene are DFQATT and SNEGSKA (reference sequence). Deletions cut 5 bases from V and 3 bases from J, with 11 bases between. The CDR3 runs 14 residues. CDR3 sequence reads: CSARRAIYNSPLHF. Here the CDR3 DNA reads TGCAGTGCTCGAAGGGCCATCTATAATTCACCCCTCCACTTT.

This clonotype showed up many times. This chain joins TRBV28 and TRBJ1-1; no clear D. Germline V lookup: CDR1 MDHEN, CDR2 SYDVKM. The CDR3 extends over 11 amino acids. V dropped 4 bases and J dropped 1 base, with 1 base sitting between them. CDR3 sequence reads: CASSSNTEAFF. DNA of the CDR3: TGTGCCAGCAGTTCGAACACTGAAGCTTTCTTT. The whole variable domain, remainder taken from reference TRBV28 and TRBJ1-1, is DVKVTQSSRYLVKRTGEKVFLECVQDMDHENMFWYRQDPGLGLRLIYFSYDVKMKEKGDIPEGYSVSREKKERFSLILESASTNQTSMYLCASSSNTEAFFGQGTRLTVV.

This clonotype has ten or more counts. The chain employs TRBV24-1 and TRBJ2-1; D remains ambiguous. This CDR3 is 14 amino acids long. Germline CDR1 and CDR2: KGHDR and SFDVKD. Trimming cost V 5 bases and J 3 bases, with 10 bases left between them. In nucleotides, the CDR3 is TGTGCCACCAGTGCTACCCTTGGCTACAATGAGCAGTTCTTC. Translation gives CATSATLGYNEQFF.

This clonotype was counted between two and nine times. V and J are TRBV7-9 and TRBJ2-1, with 8 positions matching TRBD2. The J segment lost 14 bases and the V segment lost 5 bases, leaving 5 bases of the junction unmatched. CDR1 and CDR2 from the germline V gene are SEHNR and FQNEAQ (reference sequence). CDR3 size: 11 residues. CDR3 in DNA: TGTGCCAGCAGCCTCGGACTAGCTAAGTTCTTC. This codes for CASSLGLAKFF.

This clonotype was seen at least ten times. The gene calls are TRBV28 and TRBJ1-3, with D possibly matching TRBD1 (6 bases). Between the trimmed V and J ends, which lost 6 bases and 2 bases, there was a span of 11 bases. The CDR3 length is 14 residues. Germline V gives CDR1 MDHEN, CDR2 SYDVKM. For the CDR3, the DNA is TGTGCCAGCAGCCGAGGGGGGACTGGAAACACCATATATTTT. This encodes CASSRGGTGNTIYF.

This chain links TRBV4-3 with TRBJ1-1, with D maybe TRBD1 (5 bases). The germline V gene has CDR1 LGHNA and CDR2 YSLEER. The V end was cut by 5 bases, the J end by 0 bases, with 10 bases between. The CDR3 sequence is 14 residues long. The CDR3 sequence: CASSLGGMNTEAFF. The CDR3 DNA reads TGCGCCAGCAGCTTGGGGGGGATGAACACTGAAGCTTTCTTT.

The sample holds a few counts of this clonotype. The rearrangement uses TRBV3-1 and TRBJ1-6; 7 bases align to TRBD1. Per germline, CDR1 LGHDT and CDR2 YNNKEL (reference sequence). V trimming: 5 bases; J trimming: 7 bases; junction bases outside the gene matches: 5. CDR3 length: 14 residues. CDR3 DNA: TGTGCCAGCAGCGCGGACAGGCCCAATTCACCCCTCCACTTT. Translating it yields CASSADRPNSPLHF.

The rearrangement links TRBV28 to TRBJ2-7; 12 bases line up with TRBD2. After removal of 6 bases from V and 4 bases from J, the junction contained 4 bases not matched to a gene. Germline values: CDR1 MDHEN, CDR2 SYDVKM. The CDR3 has 14 amino acids. The CDR3 region has the DNA TGTGCCAGCAGACCTAGCGGGGGGGCTTACGAGCAGTACTTC. It yields the protein CASRPSGGAYEQYF.

This clonotype was recorded a few times. The chain has TRBV12-5 and TRBJ1-1, with D unresolved. Trimming shortened V by 6 bases and J by 1 base, and 12 bases separated the two germline ends. CDR1 and CDR2 from the germline V gene are LGHNT and FRNRAP. CDR3 length: 14 residues. The CDR3 is CASGDARPNTEAFF. The CDR3 nucleotides read TGTGCTAGTGGGGACGCCCGTCCGAACACTGAAGCTTTCTTT. The complete variable domain, with remaining parts taken from reference TRBV12-5 and TRBJ1-1, reads DARVTQTPRHKVTEMGQEVTMRCQPILGHNTVFWYRQTMMQGLELLAYFRNRAPLDDSGMPKDRFSAEMPDATLATLKIQPSEPRDSAVYFCASGDARPNTEAFFGQGTRLTVV.

In its sample, this clonotype was seen many times. This chain uses TRBV19 with TRBJ1-5; perhaps TRBD1 as D (6 bases). The CDR3 runs to 14 residues. V gave up 4 bases and J gave up 6 bases, with 13 bases separating them. Germline V gene sequence: CDR1 LNHDA, CDR2 SQIVND (reference sequence). The CDR3 sequence: CASSSPQGLQPQHF. DNA of the CDR3: TGTGCCAGTAGTAGTCCACAGGGCCTTCAGCCCCAGCATTTT. Supplemented by reference TRBV19 and TRBJ1-5, the full variable domain reads DGGITQSPKYLFRKEGQNVTLSCEQNLNHDAMYWYRQDPGQGLRLIYYSQIVNDFQKGDIAEGYSVSREKKESFPLTVTSAQKNPTAFYLCASSSPQGLQPQHFGDGTRLSIL.

In its sample, this clonotype was seen many times. The J gene is TRBJ1-5, the V gene TRBV5-6; TRBD1 matches 8 bases. CDR1 is SGHDT, CDR2 YYEEEE, per germline. The V segment lost 4 bases and the J segment 3 bases; nucleotides outside the gene matches: 9. The CDR3 has 16 amino acids. CDR3 sequence: CASSRTKDRVNQPQHF. The CDR3 nucleotides read TGTGCCAGCAGCCGAACCAAGGACAGGGTCAATCAGCCCCAGCATTTT.

This clonotype was recorded at least ten times. This chain uses TRBV28 with TRBJ1-6; TRBD1 matches 7 bases. CDR3 length equals 13 residues. With V trimmed by 6 bases and J by 6 bases, 2 bases remained unmatched. Looked up from germline, CDR1 is MDHEN and CDR2 is SYDVKM. The CDR3 coding sequence is TGTGCCAGCAGCAGGGACAGTAATTCACCCCTCCACTTT. Amino acid sequence: CASSRDSNSPLHF.

This clonotype was counted between two and nine times. This sequence joins TRBV3-1 and TRBJ1-6; D may be TRBD1 (5 bases). V was trimmed by 0 bases and J by 10 bases, leaving 7 bases between them. This CDR3 has 13 amino acids. Germline CDR1 reads LGHDT; CDR2 reads YNNKEL (reference sequence). The CDR3 sequence: CASSQDGASPLHF. The CDR3, as DNA: TGTGCCAGCAGCCAAGACGGGGCATCACCCCTCCACTTT.

This clonotype was found many times. The chain is built from TRBV13 and TRBJ2-2; D remains unclear. Trimming left V 0 bases short and J 5 bases short, with 10 bases between. In germline, CDR1 is PRHDT, CDR2 FYEKMQ (reference sequence). The CDR3 consists of 15 residues. CDR3 amino acids: CASSLGLTATGELFF. The DNA of the CDR3 is TGTGCCAGCAGCTTAGGCCTGACCGCTACCGGGGAGCTGTTTTTT. Complete variable domain (other parts from reference TRBV13 and TRBJ2-2): AAGVIQSPRHLIKEKRETATLKCYPIPRHDTVYWYQQGPGQDPQFLISFYEKMQSDKGSIPDRFSAQQFSDYHSELNMSSLELGDSALYFCASSLGLTATGELFFGEGSRLTVL.

At least ten counts were recorded for this clonotype. The V and J genes are TRBV5-1 and TRBJ1-1; D call uncertain. Between the trimmed V and J ends, which lost 0 bases and 8 bases, there was a span of 11 bases. Germline-derived CDR1 and CDR2 are SGHRS and YFSETQ. The CDR3 loop spans 13 amino acids. The CDR3 coding sequence is TGCGCCAGCAGCTTGGGCCAGGATAGAGAAGCTTTCTTT. It encodes CASSLGQDREAFF.

In this sample, this clonotype turned up many times. The rearrangement links TRBV3-1 to TRBJ2-7; possible D gene TRBD1, 6 bases. From germline, CDR1 is LGHDT and CDR2 YNNKEL (reference sequence). The CDR3 is made up of 11 amino acids. Deletions cut 4 bases from V and 6 bases from J, with 7 bases between. CDR3 sequence reads: CASSLRGEQYF. In DNA, the CDR3 is TGTGCCAGCAGCCTCAGGGGCGAGCAGTACTTC.

Many counts were recorded for this clonotype. This chain joins TRBV16 and TRBJ2-7; no clear D gene. CDR1 KGHSY and CDR2 FQNENV come from the germline V gene. The CDR3 runs to 11 residues. V lost 1 base to trimming and J lost 7 bases, with 5 bases between them. CDR3 residues: CASSQYGEQYF. CDR3 DNA: TGTGCCAGCAGCCAATATGGAGAGCAGTACTTC.

The table lists this clonotype with many counts. CDR3 protein: CASSRGAGQVTDTQYF. DNA for the CDR3: TGTGCCAGCAGTAGGGGGGCTGGACAGGTCACAGATACGCAGTATTTT. This chain joins TRBV6-2 or TRBV6-3 and TRBJ2-3; a weak D match, TRBD1 (7 bases). In germline, CDR1 is MNHEY, CDR2 SVGEGT. Trimming left V 5 bases short and J 2 bases short, with 17 bases between. The CDR3 consists of 16 residues.